This TCR beta chain was obtained from a study of T cell responses to AZD1222 COVID-19 vaccine. A remark on this clone: Antigen specificity is unknown.

Data came from immunoSEQ multiplex PCR; TCRdb stores just in-frame clones and leaves some out. Of 85,000 to 100,000 clones in the sample, 90% to 95% are singletons; the top ten hold 6.5% to 8.5%. Points from the study as a whole: Donors were chiefly white British, with a greater number of females, and clonal diversity was perhaps underestimated. Without day 14 samples, only post-peak T cell repertoires were studied.

The starting material was peripheral blood, obtained 28 days after the second AZD1222 dose. This receptor was identified in an adult who received the AZD1222 COVID-19 vaccine.

The DNA for the CDR3 is TGCGCCAGCAGCTCGTTCGGGCTAGCGGGGAAATCAGCCTACGAGCAGTACTTC. It codes for CASSSFGLAGKSAYEQYF. This chain links TRBV5-1 with TRBJ2-7, with TRBD2 identical over 9 bases. CDR1 is SGHRS and CDR2 is YFSETQ in the germline V gene. V lost 3 bases, J lost 2 bases, and 15 bases stayed unmatched. The CDR3 is 18 residues long.